The clone carrying this T cell receptor (beta chain) has just a few counts. Antigen: not known. This specimen belongs to a study of T cell repertoires in cytomegalovirus infection. Study observations and caveats: The cumulative frequency of public TCR beta families identified carriers of CMV plus the relevant HLA.

V shed 4 bases and J shed 3 bases, with 9 bases lying between them. Germline V CDR1 and CDR2: LGHDT, YNNKEL (reference sequence). This CDR3 is 13 amino acids long. TCRdb redid the calling of the reads with MiXCR, one entry per CDR3 protein. Of 86,000 or so distinct CDR3 sequences in the sample, roughly 25% are singletons; the top ten hold 50%. This sequence was found in a human donor in good health (CMV status not recorded). Some clones in this sample may be carry-over from other donors' samples. V usage is TRBV3-1 and J usage is TRBJ1-1; D is perhaps TRBD1 (5 bases). The starting material was CD8+ T cells from cultured PBMCs, obtained from culture after CMV antigen stimulation. Here the CDR3 DNA reads TGTGCCAGCAGCCGTACGGGGGACACTGAAGCTTTCTTT. This encodes CASSRTGDTEAFF.